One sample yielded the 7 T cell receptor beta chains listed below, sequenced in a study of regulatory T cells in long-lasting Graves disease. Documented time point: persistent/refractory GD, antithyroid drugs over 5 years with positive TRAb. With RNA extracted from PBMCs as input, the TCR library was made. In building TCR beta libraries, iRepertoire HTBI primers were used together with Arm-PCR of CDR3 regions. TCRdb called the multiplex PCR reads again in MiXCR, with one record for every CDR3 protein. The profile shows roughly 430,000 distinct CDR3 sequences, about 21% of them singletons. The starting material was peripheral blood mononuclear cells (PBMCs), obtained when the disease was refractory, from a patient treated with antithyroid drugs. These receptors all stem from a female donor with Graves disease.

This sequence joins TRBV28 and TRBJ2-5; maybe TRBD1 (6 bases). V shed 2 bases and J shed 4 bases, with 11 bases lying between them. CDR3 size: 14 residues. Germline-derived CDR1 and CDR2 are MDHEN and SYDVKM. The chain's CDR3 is CASSLQGRAETQYF. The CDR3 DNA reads TGTGCCAGCAGTTTACAGGGGCGCGCAGAGACCCAGTACTTC.

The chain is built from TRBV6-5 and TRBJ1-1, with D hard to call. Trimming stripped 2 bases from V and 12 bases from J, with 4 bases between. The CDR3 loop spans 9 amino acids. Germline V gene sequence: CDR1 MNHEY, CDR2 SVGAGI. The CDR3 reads CASSYTSFF. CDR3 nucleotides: TGTGCCAGCAGTTACACGTCTTTCTTT.

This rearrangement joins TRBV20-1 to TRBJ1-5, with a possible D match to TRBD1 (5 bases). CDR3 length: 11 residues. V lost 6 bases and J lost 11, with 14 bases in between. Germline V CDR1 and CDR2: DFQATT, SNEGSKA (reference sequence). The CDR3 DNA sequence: TGCAGTGCGAGGGGTGATTGGGCCCAGCATTTT. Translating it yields CSARGDWAQHF.

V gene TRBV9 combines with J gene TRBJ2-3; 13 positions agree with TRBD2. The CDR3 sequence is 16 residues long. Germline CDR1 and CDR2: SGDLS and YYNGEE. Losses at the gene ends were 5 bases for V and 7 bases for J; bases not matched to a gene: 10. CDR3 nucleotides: TGTGCCAGCAGTCGCTTACTAGCGGGAGGGTTCCATACGCAGTATTTT. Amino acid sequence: CASSRLLAGGFHTQYF. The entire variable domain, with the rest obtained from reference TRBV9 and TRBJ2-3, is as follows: DSGVTQTPKHLITATGQRVTLRCSPRSGDLSVYWYQQSLDQGLQFLIQYYNGEERAKGNILERFSAQQFPDLHSELNLSSLELGDSALYFCASSRLLAGGFHTQYFGPGTRLTVL.

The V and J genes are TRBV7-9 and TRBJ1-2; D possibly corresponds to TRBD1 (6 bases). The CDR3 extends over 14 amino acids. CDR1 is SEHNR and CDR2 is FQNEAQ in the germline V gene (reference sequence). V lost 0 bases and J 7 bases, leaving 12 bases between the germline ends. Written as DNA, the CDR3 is TGTGCCAGCAGCTTAGCGCTACAGGGTATTGGCTACACCTTC. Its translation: CASSLALQGIGYTF.

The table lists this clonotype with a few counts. The CDR3 here is CSGIDRGSGTEAFF. The CDR3 bases are TGCAGCGGGATCGACAGGGGATCGGGCACTGAAGCTTTCTTT. This chain links TRBV29-1 with TRBJ1-1, with 8 positions matching TRBD1. Losses at the gene ends were 7 bases for V and 4 bases for J; bases not matched to a gene: 11. Germline assignment: CDR1 SQVTM and CDR2 ANQGSEA. CDR3 length: 14 amino acids.

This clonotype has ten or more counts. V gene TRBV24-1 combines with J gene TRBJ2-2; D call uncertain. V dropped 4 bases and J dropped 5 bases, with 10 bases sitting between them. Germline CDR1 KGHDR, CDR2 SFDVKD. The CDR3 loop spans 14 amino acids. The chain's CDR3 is CATSDPGRTGELFF. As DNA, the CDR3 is TGTGCCACCAGTGACCCTGGACGGACCGGGGAGCTGTTTTTT.